A selection of T cell receptor beta chains follows, all from one sample in a study of T cells after yellow fever vaccination. Using its own MiXCR run on the 5' RACE reads, TCRdb lists one record per CDR3 protein. The sample has about 350,000 distinct CDR3 sequences, approximately 12% seen once. The sample was CD4+ T cells sorted from PBMCs, taken 15 days after the yellow fever booster vaccination. The receptors were sampled from a man younger than 35 who received the YFV17D yellow fever vaccine. Each CDR3 is given with its conserved first and last residue. Each record gives: CDR3 protein, CDR3 DNA, D gene, J gene, clone size, V gene. A D gene is named only where the DNA matches it firmly. Not every row has a clone size; where given, it reads once, few, many or a size class.

CASSPPRRGDDTQYF | TGCGCCAGCAGCCCTCCCCGGCGGGGGGACGATACGCAGTATTTT | TRBD2 | TRBJ2-3 | few | TRBV5-1
CASSYWQNYNEQFF | TGTGCCAGCAGTTACTGGCAGAATTACAATGAGCAGTTCTTC | NA | TRBJ2-1 | NA | TRBV6-5
CASKTWVFDTIYF | TGTGCCAGCAAGACTTGGGTCTTTGACACCATATATTTT | NA | TRBJ1-3 | few | TRBV28
CASSWDGWEKLFF | TGTGCCAGCAGCTGGGACGGTTGGGAAAAACTGTTTTTT | NA | TRBJ1-4 | few | TRBV7-2
CASSHPVKGVYGYTF | TGCGCCAGCAGCCACCCGGTAAAGGGAGTCTATGGCTACACCTTC | NA | TRBJ1-2 | NA | TRBV4-1
CASSLVRVPGANVLTF | TGTGCCAGCAGCTTAGTCAGGGTTCCTGGGGCCAACGTCCTGACTTTC | NA | TRBJ2-6 | NA | TRBV11-2
CASRDAGTGEGNQPQHF | TGTGCCAGCAGAGACGCCGGGACAGGGGAGGGCAATCAGCCCCAGCATTTT | TRBD1 | TRBJ1-5 | NA | TRBV7-3
CASSYGPYNEQFF | TGTGCCAGCAGTTACGGGCCATACAATGAGCAGTTCTTC | NA | TRBJ2-1 | NA | TRBV6-5
CASSAVDRADSEAFF | TGTGCCAGCAGCGCCGTGGACCGGGCGGACTCTGAAGCTTTCTTT | NA | TRBJ1-1 | NA | TRBV9
CASSQWTSGVTYNEQFF | TGTGCCAGCAGCCAATGGACTAGCGGGGTTACATACAATGAGCAGTTCTTC | TRBD2 | TRBJ2-1 | few | TRBV4-2
CAISEQADYGYTF | TGTGCCATCAGTGAGCAGGCAGACTATGGCTACACCTTC | NA | TRBJ1-2 | NA | TRBV10-3
CASNQPPDTQYF | TGTGCCAGCAACCAGCCCCCAGATACGCAGTATTTT | NA | TRBJ2-3 | few | TRBV6-2/TRBV6-3
CASSDYRDSPLHF | TGTGCCAGCAGCGACTACAGGGATTCACCCCTCCACTTT | NA | TRBJ1-6 | many | TRBV5-6
CASSVWSGKGDTGELFF | TGTGCCAGCAGCGTATGGTCAGGGAAGGGTGACACCGGGGAGCTGTTTTTT | NA | TRBJ2-2 | NA | TRBV9
CASSSDGNTEAFF | TGCGCCAGCAGCTCGGACGGGAACACTGAAGCTTTCTTT | NA | TRBJ1-1 | many | TRBV5-1
CSAAGRLGGTDTQYF | TGCAGTGCTGCGGGTCGGCTAGGGGGCACAGATACGCAGTATTTT | NA | TRBJ2-3 | few | TRBV20-1
CASSLLLTGELFF | TGTGCCAGCAGCTTATTACTCACCGGGGAGCTGTTTTTT | NA | TRBJ2-2 | few | TRBV5-6
CATSRDTTGGNGYTF | TGTGCCACCAGCAGAGATACAACAGGGGGAAATGGCTACACCTTC | TRBD1 | TRBJ1-2 | many | TRBV15
CASSHGTVLYEQYF | TGTGCCAGCAGCCACGGGACAGTGCTTTACGAGCAGTACTTC | TRBD1 | TRBJ2-7 | few | TRBV5-6
CASSSRVSTYTGELFF | TGTGCCAGCAGCAGCCGAGTTAGTACGTACACCGGGGAGCTGTTTTTT | NA | TRBJ2-2 | few | TRBV7-6
CASSPDSTYGYTF | TGTGCCAGCAGTCCGGACAGTACCTATGGCTACACCTTC | NA | TRBJ1-2 | few | TRBV7-2
CASRPGTGVLNEQFF | TGTGCCAGCAGGCCTGGGACAGGGGTTCTCAATGAGCAGTTCTTC | TRBD1 | TRBJ2-1 | few | TRBV12-3/TRBV12-4
CASSFAGGQETQYF | TGTGCCAGCAGCTTCGCGGGGGGGCAAGAGACCCAGTACTTC | TRBD2 | TRBJ2-5 | NA | TRBV9